This TCR beta chain was captured in a study of identical twins. Study findings and constraints: Twins showed weaker excess sharing in their beta out-of-frame sequences. It was possible that invariant MAIT and iNKT cells partly confounded the zero-insertion analyses.

The CDR3 extends over 15 amino acids. Germline lookup yields CDR1 MGHDK and CDR2 SYGVNS. Trimming left V 6 bases short and J 0 bases short, with 12 bases between. Note on this clonotype: Its antigen remains unidentified.

TCRdb recomputed calls from the 5' RACE reads with MiXCR, one row per CDR3 protein. The table records 700,000 or so distinct CDR3 sequences, 21% of them present only once. These data also formed part of another study, on T cells expressing NK-cell markers. That source reports: In sorted CD3+CD56+NKG2C+, CD3+CD56+NKG2C- and CD3+CD56-NKG2C+ T cells, TCR beta repertoires were obtained. The authors restricted sorting to alpha-beta TCR T cells with an anti-gamma-delta TCR antibody in several experiments.

The sequencing sample was made of PBMCs. This clonotype was sampled from a woman younger than 30 in good health. This chain links TRBV25-1 with TRBJ2-1; perhaps TRBD1 as D (6 bases). CDR3 sequence: CASSEWGHSYNEQFF. The CDR3 DNA follows: TGTGCCAGCAGCGAGTGGGGGCACTCCTACAATGAGCAGTTCTTC. The full variable domain, its missing parts supplied by reference TRBV25-1 and TRBJ2-1, is EADIYQTPRYLVIGTGKKITLECSQTMGHDKMYWYQQDPGMELHLIHYSYGVNSTEKGDLSSESTVSRIRTEHFPLTLESARPSHTSQYLCASSEWGHSYNEQFFGPGTRLTVL.